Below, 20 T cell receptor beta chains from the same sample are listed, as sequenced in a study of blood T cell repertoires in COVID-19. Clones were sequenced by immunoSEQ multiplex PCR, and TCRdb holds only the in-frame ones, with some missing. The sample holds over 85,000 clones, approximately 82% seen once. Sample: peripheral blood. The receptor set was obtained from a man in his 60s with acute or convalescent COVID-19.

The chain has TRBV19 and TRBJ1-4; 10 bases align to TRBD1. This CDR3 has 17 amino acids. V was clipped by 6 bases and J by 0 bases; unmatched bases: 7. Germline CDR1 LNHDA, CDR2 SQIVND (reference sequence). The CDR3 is CASSPRDRGATNEKLFF. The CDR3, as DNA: TGTGCCAGTAGCCCTAGGGACAGGGGAGCAACTAATGAAAAACTGTTTTTT.

CDR3 in amino acids: CASSLPGQGRGQPQHF. The CDR3, as DNA: TGTGCCAGCAGCCTTCCGGGACAGGGGAGGGGTCAGCCCCAGCATTTT. The rearrangement joins TRBV7-6 to TRBJ1-5; TRBD1 aligns across 10 bases. With 5 bases clipped from V and 6 bases from J, the junction kept 10 bases outside the gene matches. Germline lookup yields CDR1 SGHVS and CDR2 FNYEAQ. This CDR3 has 16 residues.

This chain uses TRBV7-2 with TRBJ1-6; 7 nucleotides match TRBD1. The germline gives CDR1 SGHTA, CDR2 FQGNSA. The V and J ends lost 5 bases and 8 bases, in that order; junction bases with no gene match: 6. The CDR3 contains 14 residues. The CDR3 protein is CASSRDRDYSPLHF. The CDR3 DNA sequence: TGTGCCAGCAGCCGGGACAGAGATTATTCACCCCTCCACTTT.

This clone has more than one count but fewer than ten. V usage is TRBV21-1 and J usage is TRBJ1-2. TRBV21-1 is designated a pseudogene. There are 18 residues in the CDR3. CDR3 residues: CASSKIKWGGVGGYGYTF. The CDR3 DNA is TGTGCCAGCAGCAAAATTAAGTGGGGAGGGGTTGGAGGCTATGGCTACACCTTC.

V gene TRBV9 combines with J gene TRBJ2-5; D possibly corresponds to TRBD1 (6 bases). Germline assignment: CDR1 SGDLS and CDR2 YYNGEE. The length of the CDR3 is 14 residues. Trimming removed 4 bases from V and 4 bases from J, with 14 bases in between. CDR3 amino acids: CASSSLRGGETQYF. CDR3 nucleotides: TGTGCCAGCAGCTCCCTCAGGGGTGGAGAGACCCAGTACTTC.

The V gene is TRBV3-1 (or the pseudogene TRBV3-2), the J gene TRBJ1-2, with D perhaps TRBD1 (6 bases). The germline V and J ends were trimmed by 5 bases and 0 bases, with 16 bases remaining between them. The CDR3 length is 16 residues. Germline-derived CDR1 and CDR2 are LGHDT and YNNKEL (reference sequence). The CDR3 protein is CASSEYRDKSNYGYTF. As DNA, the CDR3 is TGTGCCAGCAGCGAATACCGGGACAAATCTAACTATGGCTACACCTTC.

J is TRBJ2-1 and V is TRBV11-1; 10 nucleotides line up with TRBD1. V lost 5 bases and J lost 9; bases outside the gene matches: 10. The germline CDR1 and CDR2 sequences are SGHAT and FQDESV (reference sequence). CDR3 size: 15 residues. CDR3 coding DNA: TGTGCCAGCAGCCCCAGACAGGGGGCAGTCTTTGAGCAGTTCTTC. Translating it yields CASSPRQGAVFEQFF.

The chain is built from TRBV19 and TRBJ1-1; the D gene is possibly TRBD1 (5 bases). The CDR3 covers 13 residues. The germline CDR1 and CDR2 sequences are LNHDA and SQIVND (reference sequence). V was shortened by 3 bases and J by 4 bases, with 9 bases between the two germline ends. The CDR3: CASSMSGGTEAFF. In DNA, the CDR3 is TGTGCCAGTAGTATGTCGGGGGGCACTGAAGCTTTCTTT.

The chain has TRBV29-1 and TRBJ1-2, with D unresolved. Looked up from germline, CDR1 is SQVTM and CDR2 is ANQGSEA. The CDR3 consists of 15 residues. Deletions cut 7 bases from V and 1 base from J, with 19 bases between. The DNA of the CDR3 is TGCAGCGCCGAATCCTATGAGGGATTTAACTATGGCTACACCTTC. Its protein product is CSAESYEGFNYGYTF.

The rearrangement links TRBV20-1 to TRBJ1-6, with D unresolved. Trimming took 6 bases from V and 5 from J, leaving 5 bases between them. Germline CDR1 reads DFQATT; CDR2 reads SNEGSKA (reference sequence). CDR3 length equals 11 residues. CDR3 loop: CSAKHNSPLHF. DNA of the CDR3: TGCAGTGCAAAGCATAATTCACCCCTCCACTTT.

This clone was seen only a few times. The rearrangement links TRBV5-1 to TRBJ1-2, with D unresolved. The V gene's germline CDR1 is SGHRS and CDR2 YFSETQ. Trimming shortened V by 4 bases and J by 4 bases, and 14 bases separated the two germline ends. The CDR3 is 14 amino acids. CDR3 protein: CASSPPDKFYGYTF. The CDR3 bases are TGCGCCAGCAGCCCCCCCGACAAATTCTATGGCTACACCTTC.

CDR3 protein: CASSLGWAGGNEQFF. Here the CDR3 DNA reads TGTGCCAGCAGCTTGGGGTGGGCAGGGGGCAATGAGCAGTTCTTC. V is TRBV5-4 and J is TRBJ2-1, with 7 bases lining up with TRBD1. V gave up 0 bases and J gave up 6 bases; unmatched junction bases: 6. Germline-derived CDR1 and CDR2 are SGHNT and YYREEE (reference sequence). This CDR3 is 15 amino acids long.

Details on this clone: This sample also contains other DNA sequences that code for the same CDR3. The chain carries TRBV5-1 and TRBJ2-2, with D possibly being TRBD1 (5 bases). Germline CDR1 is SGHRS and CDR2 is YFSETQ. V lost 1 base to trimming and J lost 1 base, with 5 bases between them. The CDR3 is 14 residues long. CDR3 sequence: CASSLTGNTGELFF. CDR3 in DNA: TGCGCCAGCAGCTTGACAGGGAACACCGGGGAGCTGTTTTTT.

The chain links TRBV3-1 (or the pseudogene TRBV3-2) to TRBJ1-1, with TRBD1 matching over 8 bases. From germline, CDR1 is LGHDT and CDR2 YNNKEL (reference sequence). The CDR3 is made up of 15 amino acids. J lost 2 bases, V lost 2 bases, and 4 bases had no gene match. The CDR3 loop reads CASSQTGGSNTEAFF. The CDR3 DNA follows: TGTGCCAGCAGCCAAACAGGGGGAAGTAACACTGAAGCTTTCTTT.

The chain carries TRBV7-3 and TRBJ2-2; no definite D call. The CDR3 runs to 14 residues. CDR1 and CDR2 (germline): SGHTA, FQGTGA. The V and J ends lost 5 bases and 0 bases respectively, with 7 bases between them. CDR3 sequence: CASSVHSNTGELFF. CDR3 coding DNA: TGTGCCAGCAGCGTCCATTCGAACACCGGGGAGCTGTTTTTT.

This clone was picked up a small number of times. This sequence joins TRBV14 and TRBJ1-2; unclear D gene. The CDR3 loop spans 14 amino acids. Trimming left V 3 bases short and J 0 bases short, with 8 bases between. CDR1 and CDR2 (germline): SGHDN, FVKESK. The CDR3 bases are TGTGCCAGCAGCCAGTGGGGAGCTAACTATGGCTACACCTTC. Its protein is CASSQWGANYGYTF.

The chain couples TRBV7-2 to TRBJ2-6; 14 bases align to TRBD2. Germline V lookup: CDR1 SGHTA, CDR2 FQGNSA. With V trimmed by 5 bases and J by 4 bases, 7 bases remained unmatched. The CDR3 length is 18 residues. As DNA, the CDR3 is TGTGCCAGCAGCCCCCAGACTAGCGGGGGGGTGGGGGCCAACGTCCTGACTTTC. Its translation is CASSPQTSGGVGANVLTF.

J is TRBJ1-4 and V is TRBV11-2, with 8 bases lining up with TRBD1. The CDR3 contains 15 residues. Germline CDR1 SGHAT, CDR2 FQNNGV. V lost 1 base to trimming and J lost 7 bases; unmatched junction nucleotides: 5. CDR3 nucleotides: TGTGCCAGCAGCTTAGGTCAGGGGGCGCCTGAAAAACTGTTTTTT. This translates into CASSLGQGAPEKLFF.

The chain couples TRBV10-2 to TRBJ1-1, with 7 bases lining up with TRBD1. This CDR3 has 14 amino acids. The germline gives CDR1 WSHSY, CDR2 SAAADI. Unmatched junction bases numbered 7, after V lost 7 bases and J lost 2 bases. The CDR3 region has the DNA TGCGCCAGCAAGGTTACAGGGGAAAACACTGAAGCTTTCTTT. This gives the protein CASKVTGENTEAFF.

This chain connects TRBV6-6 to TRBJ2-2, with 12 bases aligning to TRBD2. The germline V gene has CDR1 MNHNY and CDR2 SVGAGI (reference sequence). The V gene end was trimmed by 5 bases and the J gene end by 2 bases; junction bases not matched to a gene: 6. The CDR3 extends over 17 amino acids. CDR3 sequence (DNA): TGTGCCAGCAGTCTAGCGGGGGGGCGGGTAAACACCGGGGAGCTGTTTTTT. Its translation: CASSLAGGRVNTGELFF.